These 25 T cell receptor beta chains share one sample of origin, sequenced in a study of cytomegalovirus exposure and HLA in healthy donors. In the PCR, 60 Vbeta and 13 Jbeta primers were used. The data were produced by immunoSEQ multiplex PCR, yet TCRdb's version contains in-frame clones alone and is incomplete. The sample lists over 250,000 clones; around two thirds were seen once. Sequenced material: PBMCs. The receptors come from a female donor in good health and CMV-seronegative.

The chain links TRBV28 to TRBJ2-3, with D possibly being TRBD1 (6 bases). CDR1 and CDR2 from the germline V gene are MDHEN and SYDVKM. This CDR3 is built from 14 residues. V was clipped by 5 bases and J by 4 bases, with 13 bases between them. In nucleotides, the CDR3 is TGTGCCAGCAGTCTTATAACAGGGCCAGATACGCAGTATTTT. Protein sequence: CASSLITGPDTQYF.

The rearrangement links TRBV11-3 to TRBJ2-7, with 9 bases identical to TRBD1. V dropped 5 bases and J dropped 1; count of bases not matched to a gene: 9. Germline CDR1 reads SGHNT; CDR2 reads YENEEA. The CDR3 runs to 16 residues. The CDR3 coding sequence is TGTGCCAGCAGCCAAGCCGGGACAGGGAATTCCTACGAGCAGTACTTC. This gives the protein CASSQAGTGNSYEQYF.

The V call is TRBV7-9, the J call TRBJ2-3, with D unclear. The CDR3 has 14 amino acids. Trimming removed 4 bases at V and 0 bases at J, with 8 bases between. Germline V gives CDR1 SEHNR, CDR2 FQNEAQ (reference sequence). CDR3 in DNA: TGTGCCAGCAGCTCTATCGAGAGCACAGATACGCAGTATTTT. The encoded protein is CASSSIESTDTQYF.

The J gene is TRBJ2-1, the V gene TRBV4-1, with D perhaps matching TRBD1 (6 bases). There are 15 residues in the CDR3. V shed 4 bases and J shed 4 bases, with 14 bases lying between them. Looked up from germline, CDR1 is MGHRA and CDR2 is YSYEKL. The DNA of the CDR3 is TGCGCCAGCAGCCGACCCGGGACACTTTACAATGAGCAGTTCTTC. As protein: CASSRPGTLYNEQFF.

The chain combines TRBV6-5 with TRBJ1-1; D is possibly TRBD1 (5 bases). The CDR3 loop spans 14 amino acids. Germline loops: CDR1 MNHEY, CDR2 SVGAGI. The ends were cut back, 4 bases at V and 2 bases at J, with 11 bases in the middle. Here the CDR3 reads CASSWPGDNTEAFF. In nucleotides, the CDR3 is TGTGCCAGCAGTTGGCCGGGGGATAACACTGAAGCTTTCTTT.

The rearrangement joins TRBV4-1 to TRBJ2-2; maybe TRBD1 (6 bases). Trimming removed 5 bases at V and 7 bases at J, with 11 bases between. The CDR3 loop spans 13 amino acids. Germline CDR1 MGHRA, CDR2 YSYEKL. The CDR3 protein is CASSKIGGGELFF. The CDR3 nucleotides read TGCGCCAGCAGCAAGATAGGGGGCGGGGAGCTGTTTTTT.

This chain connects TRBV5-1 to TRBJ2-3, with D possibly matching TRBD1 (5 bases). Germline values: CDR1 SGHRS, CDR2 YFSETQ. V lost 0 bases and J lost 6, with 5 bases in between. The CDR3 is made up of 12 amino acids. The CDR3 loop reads CASSLEGDTQYF. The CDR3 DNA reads TGCGCCAGCAGCTTGGAGGGGGATACGCAGTATTTT.

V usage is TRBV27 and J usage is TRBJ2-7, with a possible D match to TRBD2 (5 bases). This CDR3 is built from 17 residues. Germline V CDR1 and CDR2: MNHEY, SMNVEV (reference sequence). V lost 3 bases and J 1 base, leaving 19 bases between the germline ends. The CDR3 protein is CASSFRSDIRLSYEQYF. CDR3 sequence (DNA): TGTGCCAGCAGTTTCCGCTCAGACATCCGACTATCCTACGAGCAGTACTTC.

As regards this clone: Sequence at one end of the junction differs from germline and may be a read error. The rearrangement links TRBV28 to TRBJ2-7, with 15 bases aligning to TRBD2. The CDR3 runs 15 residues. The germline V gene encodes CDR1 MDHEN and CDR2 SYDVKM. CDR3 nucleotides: TGTGCCAGCAGTTTCTCGACCGGGACTAGCGGGAGGACGGACTTC. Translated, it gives CASSFSTGTSGRTDF.

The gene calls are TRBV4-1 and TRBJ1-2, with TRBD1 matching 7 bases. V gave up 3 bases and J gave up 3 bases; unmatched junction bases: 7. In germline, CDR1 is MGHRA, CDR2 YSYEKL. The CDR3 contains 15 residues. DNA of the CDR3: TGCGCCAGCAGCCAGGCCCGGACAGGACACTATGGCTACACCTTC. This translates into CASSQARTGHYGYTF.

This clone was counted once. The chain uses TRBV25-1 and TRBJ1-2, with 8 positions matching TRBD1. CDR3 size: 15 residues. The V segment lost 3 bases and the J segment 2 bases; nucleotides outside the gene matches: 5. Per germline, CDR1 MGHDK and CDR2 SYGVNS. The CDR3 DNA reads TGTGCCAGCAGTGACCTCCGACAGGGGAACTATGGCTACACCTTC. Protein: CASSDLRQGNYGYTF.

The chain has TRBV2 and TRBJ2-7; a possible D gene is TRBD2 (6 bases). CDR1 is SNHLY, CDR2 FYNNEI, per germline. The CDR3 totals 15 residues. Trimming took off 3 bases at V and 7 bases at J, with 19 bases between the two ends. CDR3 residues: CASSENDGSLEEQYF. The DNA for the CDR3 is TGTGCCAGCAGTGAGAACGACGGGAGTCTCGAAGAGCAGTACTTC.

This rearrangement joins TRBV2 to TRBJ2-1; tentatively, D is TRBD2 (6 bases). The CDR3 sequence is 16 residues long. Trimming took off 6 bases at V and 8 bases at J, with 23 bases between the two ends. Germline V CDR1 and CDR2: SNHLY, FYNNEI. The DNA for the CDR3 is TGTGCCAGCAGCGTATTCCCGGGACTGGACGGTGATGAGCAGTTCTTC. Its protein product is CASSVFPGLDGDEQFF.

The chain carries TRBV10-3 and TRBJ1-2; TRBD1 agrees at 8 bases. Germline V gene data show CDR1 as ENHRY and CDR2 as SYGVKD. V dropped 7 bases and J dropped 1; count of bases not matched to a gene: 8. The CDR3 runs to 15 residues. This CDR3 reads CAINTGTGYNYGYTF. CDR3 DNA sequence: TGTGCCATCAATACCGGGACAGGTTATAACTATGGCTACACCTTC.

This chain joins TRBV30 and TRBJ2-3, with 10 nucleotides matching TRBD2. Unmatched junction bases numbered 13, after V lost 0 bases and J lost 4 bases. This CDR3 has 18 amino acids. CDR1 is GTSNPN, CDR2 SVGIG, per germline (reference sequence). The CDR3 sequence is CAWSVKLEEREGPDTQYF. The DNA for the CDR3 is TGTGCCTGGAGTGTAAAATTAGAGGAGCGGGAGGGCCCAGATACGCAGTATTTT.

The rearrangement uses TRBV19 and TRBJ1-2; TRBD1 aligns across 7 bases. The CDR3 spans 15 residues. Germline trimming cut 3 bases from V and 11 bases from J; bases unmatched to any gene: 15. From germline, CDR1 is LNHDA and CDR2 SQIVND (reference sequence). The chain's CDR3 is CASSILRRQGTTYTF. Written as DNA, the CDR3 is TGTGCCAGTAGTATTTTAAGGAGACAGGGCACTACATACACCTTC.

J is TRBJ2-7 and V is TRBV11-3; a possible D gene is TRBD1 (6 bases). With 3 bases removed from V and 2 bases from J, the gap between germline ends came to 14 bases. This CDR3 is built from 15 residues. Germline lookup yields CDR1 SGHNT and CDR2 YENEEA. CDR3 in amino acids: CASSLGADVTYEQYF. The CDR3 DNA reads TGTGCCAGCAGCTTGGGGGCAGATGTTACCTACGAGCAGTACTTC.

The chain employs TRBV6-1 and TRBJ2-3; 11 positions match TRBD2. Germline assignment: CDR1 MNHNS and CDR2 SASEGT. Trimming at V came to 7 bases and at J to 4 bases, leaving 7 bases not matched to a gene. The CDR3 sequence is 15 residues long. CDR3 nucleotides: TGTGCCAGCACCGAGGGACTAGCGGTAGCAGATACGCAGTATTTT. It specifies CASTEGLAVADTQYF.

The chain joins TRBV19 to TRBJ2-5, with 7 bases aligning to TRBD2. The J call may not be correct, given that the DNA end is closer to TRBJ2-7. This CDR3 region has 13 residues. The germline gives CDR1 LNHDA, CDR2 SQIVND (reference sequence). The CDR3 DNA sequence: TGTGCCAGTAGTATGATTGCGGGAGACGAGCAGTACTTC. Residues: CASSMIAGDEQYF.

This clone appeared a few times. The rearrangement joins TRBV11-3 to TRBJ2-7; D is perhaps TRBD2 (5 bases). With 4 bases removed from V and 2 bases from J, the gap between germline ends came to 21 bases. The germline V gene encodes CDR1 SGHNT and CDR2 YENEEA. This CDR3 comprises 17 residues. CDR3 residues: CASSSPERRMRAYEQYF. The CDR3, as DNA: TGTGCCAGCAGCTCCCCTGAGCGGCGGATGAGGGCCTACGAGCAGTACTTC.

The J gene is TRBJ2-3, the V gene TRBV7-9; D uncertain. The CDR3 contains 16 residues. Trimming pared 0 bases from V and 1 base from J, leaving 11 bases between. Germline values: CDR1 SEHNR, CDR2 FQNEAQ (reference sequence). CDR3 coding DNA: TGTGCCAGCAGCTTAGCGGCGGAGTGGGGCACAGATACGCAGTATTTT. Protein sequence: CASSLAAEWGTDTQYF.

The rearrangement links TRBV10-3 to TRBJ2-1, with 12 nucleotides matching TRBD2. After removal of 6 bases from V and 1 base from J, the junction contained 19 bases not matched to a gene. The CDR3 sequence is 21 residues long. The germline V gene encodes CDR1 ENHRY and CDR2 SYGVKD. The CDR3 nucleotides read TGTGCCATCAGCGGCGACTCGCTAGCGGGAGGGTTTTCTTTGTCCTACAATGAGCAGTTCTTC. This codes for CAISGDSLAGGFSLSYNEQFF.

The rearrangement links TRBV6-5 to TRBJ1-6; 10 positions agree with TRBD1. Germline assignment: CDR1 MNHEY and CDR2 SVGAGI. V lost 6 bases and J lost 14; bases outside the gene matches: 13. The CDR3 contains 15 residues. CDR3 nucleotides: TGTGCCAGCAGCTCTTTCGACAGGGGGCCCTTCACCCTCCACTTT. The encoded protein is CASSSFDRGPFTLHF.

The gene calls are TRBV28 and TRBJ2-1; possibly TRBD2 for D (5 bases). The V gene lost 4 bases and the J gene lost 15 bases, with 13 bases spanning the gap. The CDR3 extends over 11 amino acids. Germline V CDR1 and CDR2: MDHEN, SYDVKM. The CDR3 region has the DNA TGTGCCAGCAGTTCGGGGTACAGCCGGTTCTTC. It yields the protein CASSSGYSRFF.

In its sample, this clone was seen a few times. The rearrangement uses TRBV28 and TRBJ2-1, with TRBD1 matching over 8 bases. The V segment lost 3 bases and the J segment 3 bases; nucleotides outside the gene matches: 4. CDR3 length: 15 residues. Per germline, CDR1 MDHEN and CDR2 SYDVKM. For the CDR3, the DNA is TGTGCCAGCAGTTTTCAGGGGGCCCTCTACAATGAGCAGTTCTTC. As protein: CASSFQGALYNEQFF.